This T cell receptor beta chain was captured in a study of naive and memory T cell subsets. Study-wide results and limits: From naive to CM, EM and EMRA, diversity decreased and Gini increased.

V gave up 3 bases and J gave up 6 bases; unmatched junction bases: 10. Germline CDR1 LNHNV, CDR2 YYDKDF (reference sequence). This CDR3 has 15 amino acids. In its sample, this clonotype was seen a few times. The target antigen is unknown. Both TRBC1 and TRBC2 were covered by a beta constant-region primer of two equimolar oligonucleotides. The cDNA 3' end received a ligated single-stranded oligonucleotide carrying the SP2 primer and a 12-nucleotide UMI. TCRdb ran MiXCR on the UMI-ligation and nested PCR reads and lists one entry per CDR3 protein. The data show 120,000 to 150,000 distinct CDR3 sequences, over 15% seen once.

The TCR originated in a human donor in good health. The chain recombines TRBV15 with TRBJ1-2, with TRBD1 matching over 7 bases. What was sequenced was naive CD4+ T cells from blood. This chain's CDR3 is CATSRDSGGEDGYTF. CDR3 nucleotides: TGTGCCACCAGCAGGGATTCAGGGGGAGAAGATGGCTACACCTTC.